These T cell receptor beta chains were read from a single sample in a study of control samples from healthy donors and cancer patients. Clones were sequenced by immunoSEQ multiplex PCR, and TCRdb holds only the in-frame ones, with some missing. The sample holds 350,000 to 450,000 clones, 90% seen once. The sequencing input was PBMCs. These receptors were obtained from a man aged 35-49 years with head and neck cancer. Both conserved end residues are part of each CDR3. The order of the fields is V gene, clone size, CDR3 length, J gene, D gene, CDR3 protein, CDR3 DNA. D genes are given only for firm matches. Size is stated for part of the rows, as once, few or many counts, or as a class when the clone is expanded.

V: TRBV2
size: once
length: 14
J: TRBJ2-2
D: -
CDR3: CASTGGLGTGELFF
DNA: TGTGCCAGCACTGGGGGGTTGGGCACCGGGGAGCTGTTTTTT

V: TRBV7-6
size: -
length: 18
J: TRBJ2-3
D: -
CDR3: CASSLGERGPLSTDTQYF
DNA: TGTGCCAGCAGCCTAGGGGAAAGGGGACCACTTAGCACAGATACGCAGTATTTT

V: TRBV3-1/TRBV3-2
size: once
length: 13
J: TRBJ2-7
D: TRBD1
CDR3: CASSPGGTYEQYF
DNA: TGTGCCAGCAGTCCAGGGGGAACCTACGAGCAGTACTTC

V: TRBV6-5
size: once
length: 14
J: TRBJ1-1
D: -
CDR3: CASSSPTGQGEAFF
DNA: TGTGCCAGCAGTTCGCCAACCGGGCAGGGTGAAGCTTTCTTT

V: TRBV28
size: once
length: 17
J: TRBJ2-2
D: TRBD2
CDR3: CASNNLAGGMNTGELFF
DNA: TGTGCCAGCAACAACCTAGCGGGAGGGATGAACACCGGGGAGCTGTTTTTT

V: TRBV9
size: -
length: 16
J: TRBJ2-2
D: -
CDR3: CASSVGTDRLTGELFF
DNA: TGTGCCAGCAGCGTAGGTACCGACAGACTCACCGGGGAGCTGTTTTTT

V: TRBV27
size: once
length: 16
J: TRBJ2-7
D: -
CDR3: CASSLLSGNHPYEQYF
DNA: TGTGCCAGCAGTTTACTCTCGGGGAATCACCCCTACGAGCAGTACTTC

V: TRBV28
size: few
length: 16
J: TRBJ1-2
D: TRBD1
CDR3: CASSFNQGADGDGYTF
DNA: TGTGCCAGCAGTTTTAATCAGGGGGCTGATGGTGATGGCTACACCTTC

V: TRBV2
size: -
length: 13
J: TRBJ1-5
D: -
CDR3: CASSADWNQPQHF
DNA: TGTGCCAGCAGCGCAGACTGGAATCAGCCCCAGCATTTT

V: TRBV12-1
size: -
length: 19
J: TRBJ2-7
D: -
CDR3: CAPPRGIAGVYNGTYEQYF
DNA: TGTGCCCCTCCCCGAGGAATAGCGGGAGTTTATAATGGCACCTACGAGCAGTACTTC

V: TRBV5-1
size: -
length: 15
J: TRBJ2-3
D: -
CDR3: CASSLDSRVVDTQYF
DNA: TGCGCCAGCAGCTTGGATTCCAGGGTGGTTGATACGCAGTATTTT

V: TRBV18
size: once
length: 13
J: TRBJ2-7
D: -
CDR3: CASSPEPLYEQYF
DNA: TGTGCCAGCTCACCAGAGCCGCTCTACGAGCAGTACTTC

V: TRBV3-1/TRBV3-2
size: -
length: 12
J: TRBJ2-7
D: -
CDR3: CASSQVSYEQYF
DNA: TGTGCCAGCAGCCAAGTGTCCTACGAGCAGTACTTC

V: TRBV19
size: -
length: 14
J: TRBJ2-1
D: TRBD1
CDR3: CASSGGQGNHEQFF
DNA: TGTGCCAGCTCTGGGGGACAGGGGAACCATGAGCAGTTCTTC

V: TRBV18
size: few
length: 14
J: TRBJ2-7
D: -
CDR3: CASSPRGTQEEQYF
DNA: TGTGCCAGCTCACCACGGGGGACGCAGGAGGAGCAGTACTTC

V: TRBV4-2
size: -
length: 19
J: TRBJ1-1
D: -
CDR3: CASSQESGRIGSGNTEAFF
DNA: TGTGCCAGCAGCCAAGAGAGTGGTAGGATTGGGTCTGGGAACACTGAAGCTTTCTTT

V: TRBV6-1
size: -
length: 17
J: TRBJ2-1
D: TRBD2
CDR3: CASSEPRTSGSSDEQFF
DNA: TGTGCCAGCAGTGAGCCCAGGACTAGCGGGAGTTCGGATGAGCAGTTCTTC

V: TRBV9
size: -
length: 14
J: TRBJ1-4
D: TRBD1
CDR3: CASSLRTGNEKLFF
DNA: TGTGCCAGCAGCCTCCGGACAGGGAATGAAAAACTGTTTTTT

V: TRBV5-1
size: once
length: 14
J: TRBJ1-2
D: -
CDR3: CASSWGQINYGYTF
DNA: TGCGCCAGCAGCTGGGGGCAGATCAACTATGGCTACACCTTC

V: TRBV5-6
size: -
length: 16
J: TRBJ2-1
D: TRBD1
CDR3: CASSPLSGQGYNEQFF
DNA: TGTGCCAGCAGCCCATTGTCTGGACAGGGGTACAATGAGCAGTTCTTC

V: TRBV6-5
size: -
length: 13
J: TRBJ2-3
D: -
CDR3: CASRGNREDTQYF
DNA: TGTGCCAGCAGGGGTAACAGGGAGGATACGCAGTATTTT

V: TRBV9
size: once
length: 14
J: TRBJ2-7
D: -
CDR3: CASSYRGQFDEQYF
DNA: TGTGCCAGCAGCTACCGAGGACAGTTCGACGAGCAGTACTTC

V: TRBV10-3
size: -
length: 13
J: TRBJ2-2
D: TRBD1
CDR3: CATTGENTGELFF
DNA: TGTGCCACCACAGGGGAGAACACCGGGGAGCTGTTTTTT

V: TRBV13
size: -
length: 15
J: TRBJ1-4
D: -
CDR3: CASRLAGDGDEKLFF
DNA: TGTGCCAGCAGACTAGCAGGGGATGGGGATGAAAAACTGTTTTTT

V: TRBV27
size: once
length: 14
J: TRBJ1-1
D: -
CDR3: CASSPTDSNTEAFF
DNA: TGTGCCAGCAGTCCGACAGATTCGAACACTGAAGCTTTCTTT

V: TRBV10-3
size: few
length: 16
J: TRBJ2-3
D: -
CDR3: CAISESSGGSADTQYF
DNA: TGTGCCATCAGTGAGTCGAGTGGGGGCAGCGCAGATACGCAGTATTTT

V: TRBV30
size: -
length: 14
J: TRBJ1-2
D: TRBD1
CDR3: CAWSVMTGLMGYTF
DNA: TGTGCCTGGAGTGTAATGACAGGGCTGATGGGCTACACCTTC

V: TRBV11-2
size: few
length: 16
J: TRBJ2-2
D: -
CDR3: CASSPMAGANTGELFF
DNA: TGTGCCAGCAGCCCCATGGCCGGTGCTAACACCGGGGAGCTGTTTTTT

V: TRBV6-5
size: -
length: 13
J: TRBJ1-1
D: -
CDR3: CASSSDLNTEAFF
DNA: TGTGCCAGCAGTTCTGATTTAAACACTGAAGCTTTCTTT

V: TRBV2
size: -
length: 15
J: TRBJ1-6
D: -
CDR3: CASREVGSGNSPLHF
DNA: TGTGCCAGCAGGGAGGTCGGCAGCGGAAATTCACCCCTCCACTTT

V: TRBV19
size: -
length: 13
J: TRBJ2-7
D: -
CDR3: CASSWGFGSEQYF
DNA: TGTGCCAGTAGTTGGGGTTTTGGGAGCGAGCAGTACTTC

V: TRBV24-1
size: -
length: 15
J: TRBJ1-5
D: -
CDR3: CATSVSDGGNQPQHF
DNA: TGTGCCACCAGTGTAAGTGACGGAGGCAATCAGCCCCAGCATTTT

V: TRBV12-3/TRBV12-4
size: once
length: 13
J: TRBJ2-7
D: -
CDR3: CASSSRGGYEQYF
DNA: TGTGCCAGCAGTTCCCGAGGCGGATACGAGCAGTACTTC

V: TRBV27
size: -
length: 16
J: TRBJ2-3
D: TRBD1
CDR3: CASSRGTGVSTDTQYF
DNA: TGTGCCAGCAGCAGAGGGACAGGGGTTAGCACAGATACGCAGTATTTT

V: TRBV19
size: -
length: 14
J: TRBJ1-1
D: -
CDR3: CASSMGRRNTEAFF
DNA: TGTGCCAGTAGTATGGGCAGGCGAAACACTGAAGCTTTCTTT

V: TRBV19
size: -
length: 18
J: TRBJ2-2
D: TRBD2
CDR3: CASSIRLAGGANTGELFF
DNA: TGTGCCAGTAGTATCAGGCTAGCGGGGGGGGCGAACACCGGGGAGCTGTTTTTT

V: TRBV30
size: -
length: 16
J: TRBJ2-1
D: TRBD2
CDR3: CACPGLAGGSYNEQFF
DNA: TGTGCCTGCCCAGGGCTAGCGGGAGGATCCTACAATGAGCAGTTCTTC

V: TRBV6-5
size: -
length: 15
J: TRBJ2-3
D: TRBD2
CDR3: CASTWTSGREDTQYF
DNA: TGTGCCAGCACCTGGACTAGCGGGAGAGAGGATACGCAGTATTTT

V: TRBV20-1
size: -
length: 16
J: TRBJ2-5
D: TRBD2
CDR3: CSASRASGGPQETQYF
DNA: TGCAGTGCTAGTAGGGCTAGCGGGGGGCCTCAAGAGACCCAGTACTTC

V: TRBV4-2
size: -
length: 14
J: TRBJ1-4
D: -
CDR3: CASKVGGANEKLFF
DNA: TGTGCCAGCAAAGTGGGGGGAGCTAATGAAAAACTGTTTTTT

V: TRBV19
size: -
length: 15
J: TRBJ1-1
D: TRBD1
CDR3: CASSNRDSLNTEAFF
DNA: TGTGCCAGTAGTAACCGGGACAGCCTGAACACTGAAGCTTTCTTT

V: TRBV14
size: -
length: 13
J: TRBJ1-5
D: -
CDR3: CASSLNSNQPQHF
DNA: TGTGCCAGCAGCCTTAATAGCAATCAGCCCCAGCATTTT

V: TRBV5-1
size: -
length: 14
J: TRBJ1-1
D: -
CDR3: CASSLGGDTTEAFF
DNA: TGCGCCAGCAGCTTGGGGGGCGATACCACTGAAGCTTTCTTT

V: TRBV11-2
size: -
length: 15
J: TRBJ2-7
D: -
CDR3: CTSSLEAGDRYEQYF
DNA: TGTACCAGCAGCTTAGAGGCAGGCGACCGCTACGAGCAGTACTTC

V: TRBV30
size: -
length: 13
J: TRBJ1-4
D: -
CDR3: CAWSVRTDEKLFF
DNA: TGTGCCTGGAGTGTACGGACAGATGAAAAACTGTTTTTT

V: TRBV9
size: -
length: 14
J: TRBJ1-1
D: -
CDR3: CASSPRGAGTEAFF
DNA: TGTGCCAGCAGCCCCCGGGGGGCTGGCACTGAAGCTTTCTTT

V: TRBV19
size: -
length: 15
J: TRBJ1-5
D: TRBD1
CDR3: CASNLGTGGDQPQHF
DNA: TGTGCCAGTAACCTAGGGACAGGGGGTGATCAGCCCCAGCATTTT

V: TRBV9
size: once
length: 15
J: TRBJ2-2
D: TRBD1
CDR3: CASSGGTGSIGELFF
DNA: TGTGCCAGCAGCGGGGGGACAGGGTCTATCGGGGAGCTGTTTTTT

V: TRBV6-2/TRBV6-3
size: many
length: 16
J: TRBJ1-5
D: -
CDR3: CASSALGGYSNQPQHF
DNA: TGTGCCAGCAGCGCCCTGGGGGGGTATAGCAATCAGCCCCAGCATTTT

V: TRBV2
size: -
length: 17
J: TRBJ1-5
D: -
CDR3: CASSEARPGYSNQPQHF
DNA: TGTGCCAGCAGTGAAGCGAGGCCGGGCTATAGCAATCAGCCCCAGCATTTT